This passage covers 22 T cell receptor beta chains from one sample sequenced in a study of blood T cell repertoires in COVID-19. Profiling relied on immunoSEQ multiplex PCR, and the TCRdb table lists in-frame clones only, not all of them. The data contain roughly 380,000 clones, 81% of them singletons. Sequencing input: peripheral blood. The receptors stem from a human donor with acute or convalescent COVID-19. The donor label of this sample is uncertain.

The count of this clone is one. The rearrangement joins TRBV18 to TRBJ1-2; D is undetermined. V was clipped by 3 bases and J by 5 bases, with 10 bases between them. Looked up from germline, CDR1 is KGHSH and CDR2 is LQKENI. This CDR3 comprises 13 residues. The CDR3 DNA follows: TGTGCCAGCTCACCCACTTCGCCTTATGGCTACACCTTC. It codes for CASSPTSPYGYTF.

This clone came up a few times. V usage is TRBV6-5 and J usage is TRBJ1-3; D is ambiguous. The CDR3 runs 16 residues. Trimming took off 4 bases at V and 2 bases at J, with 15 bases between the two ends. Per the germline V gene, CDR1 is MNHEY and CDR2 is SVGAGI. CDR3 protein: CASSLWGGSAGNTIYF. As DNA, the CDR3 is TGTGCCAGCAGTTTGTGGGGAGGGTCTGCTGGAAACACCATATATTTT.

The V call is TRBV10-3, the J call TRBJ2-2; 10 bases line up with TRBD1. Germline CDR1 ENHRY, CDR2 SYGVKD. The V gene end was trimmed by 11 bases and the J gene end by 1 base; junction bases not matched to a gene: 4. CDR3 length: 14 amino acids. CDR3 residues: CAAGQGLNTGELFF. CDR3 coding DNA: TGTGCCGCGGGACAGGGGTTGAACACCGGGGAGCTGTTTTTT.

This clone was seen once. This chain links TRBV6-5 with TRBJ2-7, with TRBD1 matching 7 bases. Germline V lookup: CDR1 MNHEY, CDR2 SVGAGI. Trimming removed 6 bases from V and 0 bases from J; junction bases left unmatched: 8. The CDR3 is made up of 15 amino acids. Here the CDR3 reads CASSLTGIPSYEQYF. In nucleotides, the CDR3 is TGTGCCAGCAGCTTGACAGGGATTCCCTCCTACGAGCAGTACTTC.

J is TRBJ1-2 and V is TRBV7-8; possible D gene TRBD1, 5 bases. This CDR3 is 13 amino acids long. The germline V gene has CDR1 SGHVS and CDR2 FQNEAQ. The ends were cut back, 5 bases at V and 4 bases at J, with 11 bases in the middle. The CDR3 reads CASSRGGGYGYTF. CDR3 coding DNA: TGTGCCAGCAGCCGGGGGGGTGGCTATGGCTACACCTTC.

The chain has TRBV7-9 and TRBJ2-5, with a possible D match to TRBD2 (5 bases). There are 15 residues in the CDR3. V lost 4 bases to trimming and J lost 3 bases, with 15 bases between them. Looked up from germline, CDR1 is SEHNR and CDR2 is FQNEAQ (reference sequence). CDR3 sequence (DNA): TGTGCCAGCAGCTCCCTACTAGTAATGGAAGAGACCCAGTACTTC. Protein: CASSSLLVMEETQYF. Full variable domain (outside the CDR3, taken from reference TRBV7-9 and TRBJ2-5): DTGVSQNPRHKITKRGQNVTFRCDPISEHNRLYWYRQTLGQGPEFLTYFQNEAQLEKSRLLSDRFSAERPKGSFSTLEIQRTEQGDSAMYLCASSSLLVMEETQYFGPGTRLLVL.

This chain connects TRBV27 to TRBJ2-3, with 10 bases identical to TRBD2. With V trimmed by 6 bases and J by 8 bases, 5 bases remained unmatched. CDR1 and CDR2 from the germline V gene are MNHEY and SMNVEV (reference sequence). The CDR3 loop spans 13 amino acids. Here the CDR3 DNA reads TGTGCCAGCAGGACTAGACTAGCGGGTACGCAGTATTTT. This translates into CASRTRLAGTQYF.

The chain combines TRBV28 with TRBJ1-5; 7 nucleotides match TRBD1. The germline CDR1 and CDR2 sequences are MDHEN and SYDVKM. The CDR3 covers 14 residues. V lost 4 bases and J lost 5; bases outside the gene matches: 5. The CDR3 nucleotides read TGTGCCAGCAGTTCAGGGGGTCGGGATCAGCCCCAGCATTTT. Its translation is CASSSGGRDQPQHF.

This chain connects TRBV2 to TRBJ1-5; the D is unclear. The CDR3 totals 15 residues. Trimming shortened V by 6 bases and J by 0 bases, and 12 bases separated the two germline ends. Per germline, CDR1 SNHLY and CDR2 FYNNEI. The CDR3 reads CASSRETSSNQPQHF. The DNA of the CDR3 is TGTGCCAGCAGCCGGGAGACGTCTAGCAATCAGCCCCAGCATTTT.

J is TRBJ2-7 and V is TRBV28; the D gene is possibly TRBD2 (6 bases). Germline CDR1 and CDR2: MDHEN and SYDVKM. The CDR3 extends over 15 amino acids. V was shortened by 8 bases and J by 0 bases, with 17 bases between the two germline ends. The CDR3 DNA sequence: TGTGCCAGCCGGAGGGGTTCCGCCTTCTCCTACGAGCAGTACTTC. Protein product: CASRRGSAFSYEQYF. The variable domain in full, with the rest retrieved from reference TRBV28 and TRBJ2-7, is DVKVTQSSRYLVKRTGEKVFLECVQDMDHENMFWYRQDPGLGLRLIYFSYDVKMKEKGDIPEGYSVSREKKERFSLILESASTNQTSMYLCASRRGSAFSYEQYFGPGTRLTVT.

On this clone: Other DNA sequences of this sample code for an identical CDR3. The chain combines TRBV18 with TRBJ2-5; 7 positions agree with TRBD1. Germline V CDR1 and CDR2: KGHSH, LQKENI. The CDR3 runs to 14 residues. V gave up 0 bases and J gave up 4 bases; unmatched junction bases: 2. The CDR3 nucleotides are TGTGCCAGCTCACCACCGACAGGGAGAGAGACCCAGTACTTC. It encodes CASSPPTGRETQYF.

The chain couples TRBV5-6 to TRBJ2-7; 12 bases are a match to TRBD2. Germline-derived CDR1 and CDR2 are SGHDT and YYEEEE. The junction had 2 bases not matched to a gene; V was cut back by 2 bases and J by 2 bases. The CDR3 extends over 15 amino acids. CDR3 loop: CASSFRTSGAYEQYF. CDR3 DNA sequence: TGTGCCAGCAGCTTCCGGACTAGCGGGGCCTACGAGCAGTACTTC.

The chain combines TRBV6-6 with TRBJ2-7; 11 positions match TRBD1. V lost 5 bases and J lost 5; bases outside the gene matches: 5. Germline CDR1 MNHNY, CDR2 SVGAGI (reference sequence). The CDR3 length is 14 residues. The CDR3 loop is CASSVRTGGNEQYF. In DNA form, the CDR3 reads TGTGCCAGCAGTGTCAGGACAGGGGGCAACGAGCAGTACTTC.

This clone was counted a single time. V usage is TRBV6-5 and J usage is TRBJ1-3, with 8 bases aligning to TRBD1. The CDR3 loop spans 15 amino acids. The germline V gene has CDR1 MNHEY and CDR2 SVGAGI. The junction had 4 bases not matched to a gene; V was cut back by 6 bases and J by 0 bases. The CDR3 reads CASSRQGNSGNTIYF. The CDR3 nucleotides read TGTGCCAGCAGCCGACAGGGGAACTCTGGAAACACCATATATTTT.

The chain links TRBV4-1 to TRBJ2-2; D perhaps matches TRBD1 (8 bases). Germline loops: CDR1 MGHRA, CDR2 YSYEKL. The CDR3 consists of 19 residues. Trimming took off 1 base at V and 4 bases at J, with 22 bases between the two ends. DNA for the CDR3: TGCGCCAGCAGCCAAGGAGGGAGGGGACAGGTGGGGAGCACCGGGGAGCTGTTTTTT. Protein product: CASSQGGRGQVGSTGELFF.

This chain joins TRBV9 and TRBJ2-2, with 11 bases matching TRBD2. Per the germline V gene, CDR1 is SGDLS and CDR2 is YYNGEE. V dropped 3 bases and J dropped 3; count of bases not matched to a gene: 4. This CDR3 comprises 16 residues. DNA for the CDR3: TGTGCCAGCAGCGCGCTAGCGGGAGGAGACACCGGGGAGCTGTTTTTT. Its protein product is CASSALAGGDTGELFF. The full variable domain, its missing parts supplied by reference TRBV9 and TRBJ2-2, is DSGVTQTPKHLITATGQRVTLRCSPRSGDLSVYWYQQSLDQGLQFLIQYYNGEERAKGNILERFSAQQFPDLHSELNLSSLELGDSALYFCASSALAGGDTGELFFGEGSRLTVL.

The chain employs TRBV5-8 and TRBJ2-3, with 7 bases matching TRBD2. The CDR3 has 17 residues. With 0 bases clipped from V and 3 bases from J, the junction kept 10 bases outside the gene matches. Germline loops: CDR1 SGHTS, CDR2 YDEGEE. The CDR3 region is CASSLAFIAGVTDTQYF. CDR3 bases: TGTGCCAGCAGCTTGGCCTTTATTGCGGGAGTAACAGATACGCAGTATTTT.

In regard to this clone: Other DNA sequences in this specimen translate into the identical CDR3. This chain links TRBV28 with TRBJ1-2, with no clear D. V was trimmed by 6 bases and J by 4 bases, leaving 3 bases between them. Looked up from germline, CDR1 is MDHEN and CDR2 is SYDVKM. This CDR3 has 10 amino acids. DNA of the CDR3: TGTGCCAGCAGCGGCTATGGCTACACCTTC. Translation: CASSGYGYTF.

In this sample, this clone turned up a few times. The chain recombines TRBV7-9 with TRBJ1-1; D is unclear. Trimming pared 5 bases from V and 5 bases from J, leaving 9 bases between. The CDR3 has 12 residues. Germline V gives CDR1 SEHNR, CDR2 FQNEAQ (reference sequence). CDR3 in amino acids: CASSPSGTEAFF. The CDR3 nucleotides are TGTGCCAGCAGCCCTAGTGGTACTGAAGCTTTCTTT.

The CDR3 coding sequence is TGTGCCAGTAGTCCGGGACAGTCCGTCTCGCCCCAGCATTTT. As protein: CASSPGQSVSPQHF. The chain employs TRBV19 and TRBJ1-5; 7 positions agree with TRBD1. CDR1 is LNHDA and CDR2 is SQIVND in the germline V gene (reference sequence). This CDR3 is 14 amino acids long. J gave up 9 bases and V 5 bases, and 10 bases lay outside the gene matches.

The chain employs TRBV7-9 and TRBJ1-2, with 7 nucleotides matching TRBD1. Germline V gene data show CDR1 as SEHNR and CDR2 as FQNEAQ (reference sequence). This CDR3 is 14 amino acids long. Trimming removed 6 bases from V and 6 bases from J; junction bases left unmatched: 10. CDR3 protein: CASRIDRAPDGYTF. The CDR3 DNA sequence: TGTGCCAGCAGAATCGACAGGGCGCCGGATGGCTACACCTTC.

The gene calls are TRBV4-1 and TRBJ2-3; 9 nucleotides agree with TRBD1. The CDR3 has 19 residues. Germline assignment: CDR1 MGHRA and CDR2 YSYEKL. The ends lost 2 bases at V and 4 bases at J; junction bases unmatched: 16. Here the CDR3 reads CASSQKAEGGQGNADTQYF. DNA for the CDR3: TGCGCCAGCAGCCAAAAAGCGGAGGGGGGACAGGGCAATGCAGATACGCAGTATTTT.